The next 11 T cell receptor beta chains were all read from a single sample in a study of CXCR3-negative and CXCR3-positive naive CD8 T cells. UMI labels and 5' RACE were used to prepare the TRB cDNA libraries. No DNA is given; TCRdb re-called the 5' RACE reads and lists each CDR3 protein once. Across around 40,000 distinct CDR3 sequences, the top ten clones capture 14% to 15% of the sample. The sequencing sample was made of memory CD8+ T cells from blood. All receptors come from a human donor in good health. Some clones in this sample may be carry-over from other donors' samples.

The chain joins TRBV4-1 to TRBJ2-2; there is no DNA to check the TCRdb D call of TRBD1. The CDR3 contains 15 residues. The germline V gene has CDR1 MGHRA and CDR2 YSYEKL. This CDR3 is CASSQAVRGTGELFF.

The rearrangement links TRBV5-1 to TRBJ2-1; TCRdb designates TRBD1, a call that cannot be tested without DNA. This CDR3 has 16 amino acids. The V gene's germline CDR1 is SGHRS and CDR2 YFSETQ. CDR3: CASSLGGASSYNEQFF.

CDR3: CSAIQGDSSNEKLFF. V and J are TRBV20-1 and TRBJ1-4; lacking DNA, the TRBD1 call made by TCRdb goes unchecked. CDR3 length: 15 residues. The germline V gene encodes CDR1 DFQATT and CDR2 SNEGSKA (reference sequence).

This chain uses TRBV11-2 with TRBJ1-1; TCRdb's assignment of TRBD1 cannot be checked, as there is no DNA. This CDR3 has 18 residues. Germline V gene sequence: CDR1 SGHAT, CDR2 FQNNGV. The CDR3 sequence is CASSLSVTGVREVSEAFF.

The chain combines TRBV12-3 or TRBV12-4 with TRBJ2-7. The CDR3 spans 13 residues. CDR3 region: CASSLALRYEQYF.

This CDR3 is CASSQDEGAGELFF. V usage is TRBV4-3 and J usage is TRBJ2-2; TCRdb returns TRBD1, unconfirmable since there is no DNA. Germline CDR1 reads LGHNA; CDR2 reads YSLEER. This CDR3 has 14 amino acids.

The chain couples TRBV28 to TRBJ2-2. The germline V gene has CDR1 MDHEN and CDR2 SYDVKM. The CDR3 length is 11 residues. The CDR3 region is CASSYTGELFF.

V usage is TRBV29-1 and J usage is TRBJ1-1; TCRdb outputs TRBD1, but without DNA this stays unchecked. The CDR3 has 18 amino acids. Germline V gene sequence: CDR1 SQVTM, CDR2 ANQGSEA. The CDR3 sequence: CSVRDRVARSKTDTEAFF.

The CDR3 reads CATQTGEGNEQFF. The rearrangement links TRBV21-1 to TRBJ2-1; TCRdb's D gene call, TRBD1, goes unchecked for lack of DNA. TRBV21-1 is a listed pseudogene. This CDR3 comprises 13 residues.

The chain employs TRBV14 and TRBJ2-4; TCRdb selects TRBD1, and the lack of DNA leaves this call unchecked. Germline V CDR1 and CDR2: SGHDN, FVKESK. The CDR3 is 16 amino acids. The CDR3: CASSQAFSRTKNIQYF.

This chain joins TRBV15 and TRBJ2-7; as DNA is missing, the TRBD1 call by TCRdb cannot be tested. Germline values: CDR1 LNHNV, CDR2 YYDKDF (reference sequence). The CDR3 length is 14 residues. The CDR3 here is CATSTDRGMREQYF.